This T cell receptor beta chain was observed in a study of T-cell reconstitution after alpha-beta-depleted transplantation in children. The TCRbeta library incorporated unique molecular identifiers. TCRdb redid the calling of the PCR reads with MiXCR, one entry per CDR3 protein. The sample records about 200,000 distinct CDR3 sequences, approximately 14% being singletons. Deletions cut 0 bases from V and 5 bases from J, with 9 bases between. This CDR3 spans 14 amino acids. Per the germline V gene, CDR1 is SGHRS and CDR2 is YFSETQ. This clonotype was counted at least ten times. The clonotype comes from a human donor who donated a stem cell graft to a child with acute lymphoblastic leukemia. Sequenced material: PBMCs from the stem cell graft donor, taken from the stem cell graft. The chain employs TRBV5-1 and TRBJ2-1; D is perhaps TRBD2 (5 bases). Written as DNA, the CDR3 is TGCGCCAGCAGCTTGGAGCTACTAGACAATGAGCAGTTCTTC. It yields the protein CASSLELLDNEQFF.